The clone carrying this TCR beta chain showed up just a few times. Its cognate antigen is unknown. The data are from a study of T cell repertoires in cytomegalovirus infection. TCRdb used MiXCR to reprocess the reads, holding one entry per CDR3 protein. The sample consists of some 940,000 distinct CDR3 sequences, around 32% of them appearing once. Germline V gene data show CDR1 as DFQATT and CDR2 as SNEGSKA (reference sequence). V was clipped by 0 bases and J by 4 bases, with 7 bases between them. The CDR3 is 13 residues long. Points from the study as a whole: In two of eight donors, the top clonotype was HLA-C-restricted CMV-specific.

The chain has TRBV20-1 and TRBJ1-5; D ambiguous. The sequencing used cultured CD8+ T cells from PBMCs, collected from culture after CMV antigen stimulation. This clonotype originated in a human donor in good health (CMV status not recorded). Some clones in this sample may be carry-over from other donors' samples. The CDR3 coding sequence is TGCAGTGCTAGAGATCTTGAGAATCAGCCCCAGCATTTT. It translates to CSARDLENQPQHF.